The 30 T cell receptor beta chains listed next were all sequenced from one sample in a study of CD8 T cells in ankylosing spondylitis. TCRdb analysed the 5' RACE reads with MiXCR anew, one entry per CDR3 protein. The sample shows tens of thousands of distinct CDR3 sequences, less than 3% of them seen only once. Source material: blood, either unsorted or a sorted T cell fraction (not recorded which). These receptors were collected from a female donor with ankylosing spondylitis or in good health (not recorded which).

There are many counts of this clonotype. V is TRBV9 and J is TRBJ1-2; D might be TRBD1 (6 bases). Trimming removed 4 bases from V and 8 bases from J, with 21 bases in between. The CDR3 covers 15 residues. CDR1 is SGDLS and CDR2 is YYNGEE in the germline V gene. Here the CDR3 reads CASSSRDILMGGYTF. The CDR3 nucleotides are TGTGCCAGCAGCTCCAGGGACATCCTAATGGGAGGCTACACCTTC.

This clonotype has at least ten counts. V gene TRBV9 combines with J gene TRBJ2-2; 10 bases are shared with TRBD1. This CDR3 is built from 17 residues. V lost 4 bases and J lost 4; bases outside the gene matches: 10. CDR1 and CDR2 from the germline V gene are SGDLS and YYNGEE. CDR3 nucleotides: TGTGCCAGCAGCTCGTGGGACAGGGGCGAAGCCACCGGGGAGCTGTTTTTT. Protein product: CASSSWDRGEATGELFF.

This clonotype has at least ten counts. The V gene is TRBV9, the J gene TRBJ2-5, with TRBD2 matching 13 bases. Germline CDR1 reads SGDLS; CDR2 reads YYNGEE. The V and J ends lost 3 bases and 4 bases, in that order; junction bases with no gene match: 3. The CDR3 totals 15 residues. The CDR3 protein is CASSGGLAGVETQYF. CDR3 sequence (DNA): TGTGCCAGCAGCGGTGGACTAGCGGGAGTAGAGACCCAGTACTTC.

In its sample, this clonotype was seen many times. This chain uses TRBV9 with TRBJ2-3, with no clear D. Between the trimmed V and J ends, which lost 4 bases and 3 bases, there was a span of 6 bases. The germline V gene has CDR1 SGDLS and CDR2 YYNGEE. This CDR3 has 12 amino acids. CDR3 region: CASSPQTDTQYF. CDR3 coding DNA: TGTGCCAGCAGCCCACAGACAGATACGCAGTATTTT.

The chain combines TRBV9 with TRBJ1-2; D remains ambiguous. CDR3 size: 13 residues. V was trimmed by 0 bases and J by 2 bases, leaving 5 bases between them. CDR1 SGDLS and CDR2 YYNGEE come from the germline V gene. The CDR3 DNA reads TGTGCCAGCAGCGTAGAGGGAAACTATGGCTACACCTTC. This gives the protein CASSVEGNYGYTF.

This clonotype was picked up a small number of times. The chain has TRBV9 and TRBJ2-7, with TRBD1 identical over 9 bases. The V gene's germline CDR1 is SGDLS and CDR2 YYNGEE. V was clipped by 2 bases and J by 1 base; unmatched bases: 4. There are 15 residues in the CDR3. The CDR3 here is CASSVRTGESYEQYF. The CDR3 DNA reads as TGTGCCAGCAGCGTGCGGACAGGGGAATCCTACGAGCAGTACTTC.

This clonotype was counted many times. J is TRBJ2-1 and V is TRBV9; possibly TRBD2 for D (6 bases). V gave up 4 bases and J gave up 11 bases, with 22 bases separating them. Germline CDR1 is SGDLS and CDR2 is YYNGEE. This CDR3 is 15 amino acids long. CDR3 coding DNA: TGTGCCAGCAGCCCCCATGGAGGGGTATCCGCTCAGCAGTTCTTC. It codes for CASSPHGGVSAQQFF.

The table lists this clonotype with many counts. The V and J genes are TRBV9 and TRBJ2-7; D may be TRBD1 or TRBD2 (5 bases each). CDR3 length equals 15 residues. The V and J ends lost 0 bases and 3 bases respectively, with 13 bases between them. CDR1 and CDR2 (germline): SGDLS, YYNGEE. CDR3 residues: CASSVGTGTFYEQYF. The CDR3 nucleotides are TGTGCCAGCAGCGTAGGAACCGGGACCTTCTACGAGCAGTACTTC. The entire variable domain, with the rest obtained from reference TRBV9 and TRBJ2-7, is as follows: DSGVTQTPKHLITATGQRVTLRCSPRSGDLSVYWYQQSLDQGLQFLIQYYNGEERAKGNILERFSAQQFPDLHSELNLSSLELGDSALYFCASSVGTGTFYEQYFGPGTRLTVT.

This clonotype was recorded at least ten times. The chain employs TRBV9 and TRBJ2-5, with 8 bases that match TRBD1. This CDR3 has 14 residues. V lost 2 bases, J lost 5 bases, and 5 bases stayed unmatched. CDR1 SGDLS and CDR2 YYNGEE come from the germline V gene. The CDR3 DNA reads TGTGCCAGCAGCGTGGCGACAGGGGCCGAGACCCAGTACTTC. Protein product: CASSVATGAETQYF.

At least ten counts were recorded for this clonotype. This chain links TRBV9 with TRBJ1-1, with 7 bases lining up with TRBD1. The CDR3 extends over 14 amino acids. Germline CDR1 and CDR2: SGDLS and YYNGEE. V shed 0 bases and J 1 base; nucleotides not matched to a gene: 0. CDR3 sequence (DNA): TGTGCCAGCAGCGTAGGGGACAGGAACACTGAAGCTTTCTTT. Translating gives CASSVGDRNTEAFF.

This clonotype was recorded many times. The chain has TRBV9 and TRBJ2-1, with TRBD2 identical over 14 bases. With V trimmed by 0 bases and J by 7 bases, 0 bases remained unmatched. The CDR3 sequence is 15 residues long. The germline gives CDR1 SGDLS, CDR2 YYNGEE. The chain's CDR3 is CASSVGLAGGNEQFF. Here the CDR3 DNA reads TGTGCCAGCAGCGTAGGACTAGCGGGGGGGAATGAGCAGTTCTTC.

This clonotype was recorded many times. The chain joins TRBV9 to TRBJ2-7; D uncertain. CDR1 and CDR2 from the germline V gene are SGDLS and YYNGEE. The CDR3 totals 15 residues. Trimming removed 4 bases from V and 0 bases from J, with 14 bases in between. CDR3 protein: CASSPAGTDSYEQYF. The CDR3 nucleotides are TGTGCCAGCAGCCCCGCTGGAACGGACTCCTACGAGCAGTACTTC.

Ten or more counts support this clonotype. The chain has TRBV9 and TRBJ2-7; D is perhaps TRBD2 (5 bases). The V gene's germline CDR1 is SGDLS and CDR2 YYNGEE. Between the trimmed V and J ends, which lost 4 bases and 4 bases, there was a span of 21 bases. This CDR3 contains 16 residues. CDR3 sequence (DNA): TGTGCCAGCAGCCCTCGTTCGGGCGGGCCCCAATACGAGCAGTACTTC. Protein: CASSPRSGGPQYEQYF.

This clonotype showed up many times. The chain couples TRBV9 to TRBJ2-2, with unresolved D. The CDR3 is 14 residues long. CDR1 is SGDLS and CDR2 is YYNGEE in the germline V gene. Trimming pared 1 base from V and 3 bases from J, leaving 7 bases between. The CDR3 bases are TGTGCCAGCAGCGTATTAACCTACACCGGGGAGCTGTTTTTT. Translating gives CASSVLTYTGELFF.

This clonotype was found many times. This chain uses TRBV9 with TRBJ2-6; the D gene is possibly TRBD1 (5 bases). Trimming shortened V by 7 bases and J by 0 bases, and 5 bases separated the two germline ends. Germline CDR1 and CDR2: SGDLS and YYNGEE. The CDR3 runs to 13 residues. In DNA, the CDR3 is TGTGCCAGCGGGGCCTCTGGGGCCAACGTCCTGACTTTC. Its protein is CASGASGANVLTF.

This clonotype was seen repeatedly, ten times or more. The CDR3 is CASSVGAGGGYNEQFF. The CDR3, as DNA: TGTGCCAGCAGCGTAGGAGCGGGAGGTGGTTACAATGAGCAGTTCTTC. This chain joins TRBV9 and TRBJ2-1; 9 nucleotides line up with TRBD2. Trimming took 0 bases from V and 4 from J; bases not matched to a gene: 5. This CDR3 comprises 16 residues. CDR1 is SGDLS and CDR2 is YYNGEE in the germline V gene. Complete variable domain (other parts from reference TRBV9 and TRBJ2-1): DSGVTQTPKHLITATGQRVTLRCSPRSGDLSVYWYQQSLDQGLQFLIQYYNGEERAKGNILERFSAQQFPDLHSELNLSSLELGDSALYFCASSVGAGGGYNEQFFGPGTRLTVL.

The table lists this clonotype with many counts. V is TRBV9 and J is TRBJ2-3; TRBD2 aligns across 12 bases. V lost 3 bases, J lost 1 base, and 3 bases stayed unmatched. CDR1 SGDLS and CDR2 YYNGEE come from the germline V gene. The CDR3 is 16 amino acids. This chain's CDR3 is CASSARTSGGTDTQYF. In DNA, the CDR3 is TGTGCCAGCAGCGCTAGGACTAGCGGGGGCACAGATACGCAGTATTTT.

This clonotype has a handful of counts. V and J are TRBV9 and TRBJ1-1; TRBD1 is a possible D gene (5 bases). Between the trimmed V and J ends, which lost 2 bases and 4 bases, there was a span of 9 bases. The CDR3 is 13 amino acids. The V gene's germline CDR1 is SGDLS and CDR2 YYNGEE. The CDR3 DNA sequence: TGTGCCAGCAGCGTGGGGCCGGGCACTGAAGCTTTCTTT. Amino acids: CASSVGPGTEAFF.

This clonotype was detected many times. The gene calls are TRBV9 and TRBJ2-5; TRBD2 matches at 7 bases. The CDR3 sequence is 14 residues long. Germline assignment: CDR1 SGDLS and CDR2 YYNGEE. The J segment lost 0 bases and the V segment lost 3 bases, leaving 2 bases of the junction unmatched. CDR3 sequence: CASSALADQETQYF. CDR3 DNA: TGTGCCAGCAGCGCCCTAGCGGACCAAGAGACCCAGTACTTC.

This clonotype was detected ten times or more. The chain carries TRBV9 and TRBJ2-3; D is ambiguous. V was clipped by 0 bases and J by 7 bases, with 6 bases between them. In germline, CDR1 is SGDLS, CDR2 YYNGEE. CDR3 length equals 12 residues. The CDR3, as DNA: TGTGCCAGCAGCGTAGCTGAAAATACGCAGTATTTT. Protein product: CASSVAENTQYF.

This clonotype appeared many times. This chain joins TRBV9 and TRBJ1-1; 7 bases align to TRBD1. Germline CDR1 reads SGDLS; CDR2 reads YYNGEE. The CDR3 totals 14 residues. J gave up 7 bases and V 4 bases, and 10 bases lay outside the gene matches. Here the CDR3 reads CASSPPGTVGEAFF. DNA for the CDR3: TGTGCCAGCAGCCCCCCCGGGACAGTAGGTGAAGCTTTCTTT.

At least ten counts were recorded for this clonotype. The gene calls are TRBV9 and TRBJ2-5; D ambiguous. The V gene's germline CDR1 is SGDLS and CDR2 YYNGEE. The V end was cut by 4 bases, the J end by 2 bases, with 15 bases between. CDR3 size: 15 residues. The CDR3 sequence is CASSQNGLVQETQYF. For the CDR3, the DNA is TGTGCCAGCAGCCAGAATGGTTTGGTACAAGAGACCCAGTACTTC.

This clonotype was recorded at least ten times. This rearrangement joins TRBV9 to TRBJ1-2; D ambiguous. V was shortened by 3 bases and J by 8 bases, with 14 bases between the two germline ends. Germline CDR1 SGDLS, CDR2 YYNGEE. The CDR3 is 13 amino acids. The CDR3 nucleotides read TGTGCCAGCAGCGGGCCCCCCGCGGGAGGCTACACCTTC. The encoded protein is CASSGPPAGGYTF.

This clonotype was found many times. This chain uses TRBV9 with TRBJ1-5; TRBD1 agrees at 7 bases. V lost 0 bases to trimming and J lost 7 bases; unmatched junction nucleotides: 4. The CDR3 extends over 14 amino acids. Germline V gives CDR1 SGDLS, CDR2 YYNGEE. The CDR3 loop reads CASSVGQGGQPQHF. CDR3 coding DNA: TGTGCCAGCAGCGTAGGACAGGGCGGACAGCCCCAGCATTTT.

This clonotype was detected ten times or more. J is TRBJ2-1 and V is TRBV9; a weak D match, TRBD1 (6 bases). The CDR3 has 12 residues. Trimming took 6 bases from V and 9 from J, leaving 13 bases between them. Germline V lookup: CDR1 SGDLS, CDR2 YYNGEE. CDR3 nucleotides: TGTGCCAGCAACTCACAGGGCTCTGAGCAGTTCTTC. Amino acid sequence: CASNSQGSEQFF.

This clonotype was seen ten or more times. The V call is TRBV9, the J call TRBJ2-2, with D maybe TRBD1 (6 bases). The CDR3 totals 12 residues. V shed 3 bases and J shed 10 bases, with 10 bases lying between them. Per germline, CDR1 SGDLS and CDR2 YYNGEE. The CDR3 DNA reads TGTGCCAGCAGCGGTACAGGGCTGGAGCTGTTTTTT. Protein: CASSGTGLELFF.

This clonotype showed up many times. CDR3 in DNA: TGTGCCAGCAGCACTCCGGGACAGGGCACAGATACGCAGTATTTT. This gives the protein CASSTPGQGTDTQYF. The chain employs TRBV9 and TRBJ2-3; 8 positions match TRBD1. Germline V gene lookup returns CDR1 SGDLS and CDR2 YYNGEE. CDR3 length: 15 residues. V was pared by 4 bases and J by 1 base, with 5 bases of the junction left unmatched.

This clonotype came up many times. V is TRBV9 and J is TRBJ2-3, with TRBD1 as a possible D gene (6 bases). The germline V gene has CDR1 SGDLS and CDR2 YYNGEE. The CDR3 totals 16 residues. The germline V and J ends were trimmed by 0 bases and 2 bases, with 13 bases remaining between them. The CDR3 region has the DNA TGTGCCAGCAGCGTAGGGCCCGGGACAAACACAGATACGCAGTATTTT. This gives the protein CASSVGPGTNTDTQYF.

This clonotype was counted many times. V gene TRBV9 combines with J gene TRBJ2-1, with a tentative D call TRBD2 (6 bases). V was cut by 3 bases and J by 12 bases, with 25 bases left in between. The CDR3 sequence is 16 residues long. Germline V gene lookup returns CDR1 SGDLS and CDR2 YYNGEE. The CDR3 DNA sequence: TGTGCCAGCAGCGCCCTACTAGCCCAATTTCCCCAAGGGCAGTTCTTC. Translation gives CASSALLAQFPQGQFF.

This clonotype was seen ten or more times. This chain uses TRBV9 with TRBJ2-1, with D possibly being TRBD1 (5 bases). Germline CDR1 SGDLS, CDR2 YYNGEE. The length of the CDR3 is 14 residues. V was cut by 0 bases and J by 9 bases, with 13 bases left in between. The CDR3 here is CASSVGGLGGEQFF. The CDR3 DNA follows: TGTGCCAGCAGCGTAGGGGGCCTAGGTGGTGAGCAGTTCTTC.